Reported below is one TCR beta chain. Its antigen is undetermined. This specimen belongs to a study of TIL therapy for anti-PD-1-resistant metastatic lung cancer. Sequencing used immunoSEQ v3. Using immunoSEQ multiplex PCR, the repertoire was profiled, and TCRdb retains in-frame clones only, with some absent. In the table there are about 100,000 clones, roughly 65% of which are singletons. Study-wide results and limits: Many TIL product clones were absent from baseline tumor, suggesting clonal contraction.

As to time point: pre-treatment sample, taken before nivolumab and TIL therapy. Tumor tissue came from excised metastases, mostly pleural nodules or supraclavicular lymph nodes. Enrollment ran from October 2017 to January 2020. The germline gives CDR1 SGHTA, CDR2 FQGNSA. This CDR3 is built from 13 residues. The V end lost 2 bases, the J end lost 9 bases, and 11 bases lay between the germline ends. The sequences come from tumor tissue, collected at baseline. The sequence was obtained from a person aged 25-85 years with non-small cell lung cancer. This chain joins TRBV7-2 and TRBJ2-1; D assignment may be TRBD1 or TRBD2 (6 bases each). The CDR3 loop reads CASSLIGGSEQFF. The DNA of the CDR3 is TGTGCCAGCAGCTTAATAGGGGGGAGTGAGCAGTTCTTC.